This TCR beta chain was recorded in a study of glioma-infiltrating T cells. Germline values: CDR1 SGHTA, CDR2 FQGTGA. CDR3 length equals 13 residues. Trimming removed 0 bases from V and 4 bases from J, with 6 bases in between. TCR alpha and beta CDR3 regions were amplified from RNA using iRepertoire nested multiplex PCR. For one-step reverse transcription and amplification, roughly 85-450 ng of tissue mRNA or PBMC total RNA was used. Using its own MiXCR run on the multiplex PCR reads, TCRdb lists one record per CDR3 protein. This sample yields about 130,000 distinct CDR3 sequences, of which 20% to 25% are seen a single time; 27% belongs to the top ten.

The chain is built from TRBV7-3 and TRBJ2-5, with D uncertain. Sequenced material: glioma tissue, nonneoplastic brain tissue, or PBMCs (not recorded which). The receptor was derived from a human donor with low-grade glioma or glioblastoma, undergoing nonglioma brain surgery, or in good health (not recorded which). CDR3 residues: CASSLTPLETQYF. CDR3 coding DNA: TGTGCCAGCAGCTTAACCCCCCTAGAGACCCAGTACTTC. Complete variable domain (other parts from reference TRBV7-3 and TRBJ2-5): GAGVSQTPSNKVTEKGKYVELRCDPISGHTALYWYRQSLGQGPEFLIYFQGTGAADDSGLPNDRFFAVRPEGSVSTLKIQRTERGDSAVYLCASSLTPLETQYFGPGTRLLVL.